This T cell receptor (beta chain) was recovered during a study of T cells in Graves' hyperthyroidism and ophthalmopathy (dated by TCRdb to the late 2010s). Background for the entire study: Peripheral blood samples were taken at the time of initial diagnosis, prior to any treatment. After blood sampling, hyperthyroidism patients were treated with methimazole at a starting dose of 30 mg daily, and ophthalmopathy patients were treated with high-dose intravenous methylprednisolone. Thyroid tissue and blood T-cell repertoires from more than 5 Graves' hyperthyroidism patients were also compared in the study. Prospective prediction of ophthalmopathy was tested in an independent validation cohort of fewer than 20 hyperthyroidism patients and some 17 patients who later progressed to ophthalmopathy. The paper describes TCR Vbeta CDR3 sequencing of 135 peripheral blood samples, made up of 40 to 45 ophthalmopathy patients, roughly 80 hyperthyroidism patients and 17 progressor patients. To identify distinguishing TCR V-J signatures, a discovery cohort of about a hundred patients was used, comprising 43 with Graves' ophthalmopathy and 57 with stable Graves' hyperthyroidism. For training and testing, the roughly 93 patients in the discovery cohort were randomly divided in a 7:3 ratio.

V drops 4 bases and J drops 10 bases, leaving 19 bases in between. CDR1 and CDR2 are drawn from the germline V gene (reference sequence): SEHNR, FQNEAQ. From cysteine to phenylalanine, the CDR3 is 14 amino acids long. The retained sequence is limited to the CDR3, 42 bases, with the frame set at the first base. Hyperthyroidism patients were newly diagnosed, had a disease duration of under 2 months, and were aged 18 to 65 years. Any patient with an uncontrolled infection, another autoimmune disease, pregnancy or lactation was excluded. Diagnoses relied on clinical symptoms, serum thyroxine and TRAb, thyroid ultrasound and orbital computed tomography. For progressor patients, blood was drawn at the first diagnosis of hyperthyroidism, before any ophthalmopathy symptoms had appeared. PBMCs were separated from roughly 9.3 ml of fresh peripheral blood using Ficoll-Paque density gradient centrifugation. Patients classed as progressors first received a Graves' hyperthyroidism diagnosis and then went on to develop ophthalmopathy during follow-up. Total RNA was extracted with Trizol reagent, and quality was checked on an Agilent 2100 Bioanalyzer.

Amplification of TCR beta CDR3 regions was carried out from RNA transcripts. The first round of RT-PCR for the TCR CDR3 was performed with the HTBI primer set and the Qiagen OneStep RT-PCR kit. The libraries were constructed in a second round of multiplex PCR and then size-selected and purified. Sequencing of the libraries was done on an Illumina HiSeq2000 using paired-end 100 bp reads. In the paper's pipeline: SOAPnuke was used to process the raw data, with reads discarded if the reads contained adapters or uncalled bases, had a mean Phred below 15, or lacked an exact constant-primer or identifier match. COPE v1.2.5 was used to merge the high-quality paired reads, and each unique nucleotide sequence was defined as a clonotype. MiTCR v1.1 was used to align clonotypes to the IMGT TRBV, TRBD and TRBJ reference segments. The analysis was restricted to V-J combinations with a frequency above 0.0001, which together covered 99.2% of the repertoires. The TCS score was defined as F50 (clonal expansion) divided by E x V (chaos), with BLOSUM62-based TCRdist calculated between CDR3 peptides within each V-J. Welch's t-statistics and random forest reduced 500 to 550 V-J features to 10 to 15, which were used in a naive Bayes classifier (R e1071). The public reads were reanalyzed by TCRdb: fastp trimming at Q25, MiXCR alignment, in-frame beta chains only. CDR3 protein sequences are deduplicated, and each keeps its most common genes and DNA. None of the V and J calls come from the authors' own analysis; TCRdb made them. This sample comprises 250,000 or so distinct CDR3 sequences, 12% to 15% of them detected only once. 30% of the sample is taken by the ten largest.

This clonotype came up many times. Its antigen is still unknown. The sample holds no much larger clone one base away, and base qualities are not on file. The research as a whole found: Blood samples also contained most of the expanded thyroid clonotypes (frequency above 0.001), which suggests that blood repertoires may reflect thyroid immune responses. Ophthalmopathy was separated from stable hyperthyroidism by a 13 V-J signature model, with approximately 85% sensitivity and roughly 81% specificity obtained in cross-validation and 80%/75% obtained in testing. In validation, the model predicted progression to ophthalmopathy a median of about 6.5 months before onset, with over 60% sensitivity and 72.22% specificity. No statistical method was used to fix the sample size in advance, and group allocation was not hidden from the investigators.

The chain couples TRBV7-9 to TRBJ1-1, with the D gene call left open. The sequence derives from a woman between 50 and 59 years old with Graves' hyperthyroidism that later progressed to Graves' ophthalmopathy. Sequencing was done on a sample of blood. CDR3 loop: CASSSSGGAVPAFF. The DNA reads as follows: TGTGCCAGCAGCTCCTCCGGCGGCGCGGTTCCAGCTTTCTTT. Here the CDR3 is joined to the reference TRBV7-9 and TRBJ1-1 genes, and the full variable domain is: DTGVSQNPRHKITKRGQNVTFRCDPISEHNRLYWYRQTLGQGPEFLTYFQNEAQLEKSRLLSDRFSAERPKGSFSTLEIQRTEQGDSAMYLCASSSSGGAVPAFFGQGTRLTVV.